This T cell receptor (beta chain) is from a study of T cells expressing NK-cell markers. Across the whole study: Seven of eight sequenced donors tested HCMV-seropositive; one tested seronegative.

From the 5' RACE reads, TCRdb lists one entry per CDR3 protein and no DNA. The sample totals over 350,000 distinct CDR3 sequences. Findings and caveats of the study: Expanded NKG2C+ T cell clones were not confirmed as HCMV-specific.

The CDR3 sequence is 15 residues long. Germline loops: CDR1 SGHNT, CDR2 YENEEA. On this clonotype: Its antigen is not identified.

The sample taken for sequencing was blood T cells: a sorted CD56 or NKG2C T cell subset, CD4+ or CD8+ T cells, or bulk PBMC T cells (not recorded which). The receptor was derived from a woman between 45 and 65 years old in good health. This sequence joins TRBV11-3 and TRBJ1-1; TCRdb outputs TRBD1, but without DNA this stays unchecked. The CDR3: CASSRGASLSIEAFF. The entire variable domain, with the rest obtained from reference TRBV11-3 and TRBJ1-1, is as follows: EAGVVQSPRYKIIEKKQPVAFWCNPISGHNTLYWYLQNLGQGPELLIRYENEEAVDDSQLPKDRFSAERLKGVDSTLKIQPAELGDSAVYLCASSRGASLSIEAFFGQGTRLTVV.